These 14 T cell receptor beta chains originate from one sample sequenced in a study of blood T cell repertoires in COVID-19. Here immunoSEQ multiplex PCR was the method, and the copy in TCRdb shows in-frame clones only, minus some. Here the sample spans roughly 120,000 clones, 80% being singletons. Sequenced input: peripheral blood. These TCRs come from a man in his 70s with acute or convalescent COVID-19.

The gene calls are TRBV27 and TRBJ2-3; 11 nucleotides align to TRBD1. The CDR3 consists of 18 residues. Looked up from germline, CDR1 is MNHEY and CDR2 is SMNVEV (reference sequence). V lost 3 bases, J lost 2 bases, and 10 bases stayed unmatched. The CDR3 loop is CASSLGPGQGGLTDTQYF. In DNA form, the CDR3 reads TGTGCCAGCAGTTTGGGCCCGGGACAGGGGGGTCTCACAGATACGCAGTATTTT.

The chain recombines TRBV4-1 with TRBJ1-2, with 12 positions matching TRBD1. The CDR3 sequence is 21 residues long. CDR1 is MGHRA and CDR2 is YSYEKL in the germline V gene. The V segment lost 0 bases and the J segment 8 bases; nucleotides outside the gene matches: 22. CDR3 bases: TGCGCCAGCAGCCAAGAAAGGTTATCGCGTATCGCGGGACAGGGGGCTCGAGGCTACACCTTC. This translates into CASSQERLSRIAGQGARGYTF.

This sequence joins TRBV29-1 and TRBJ2-7; D ambiguous. CDR1 and CDR2 (germline): SQVTM, ANQGSEA. The V gene lost 1 base and the J gene lost 0 bases, with 4 bases spanning the gap. This CDR3 comprises 12 residues. DNA for the CDR3: TGCAGCGTTGAAGTCAGCTCCTACGAGCAGTACTTC. This gives the protein CSVEVSSYEQYF.

CDR3 protein: CASSRSRTWDTEAFF. CDR3 sequence (DNA): TGTGCCAGCAGTCGGAGCCGAACCTGGGACACTGAAGCTTTCTTT. The chain recombines TRBV5-8 with TRBJ1-1; D call uncertain. The CDR3 totals 15 residues. CDR1 is SGHTS, CDR2 YDEGEE, per germline. Trimming removed 5 bases from V and 3 bases from J, with 17 bases in between.

This rearrangement joins TRBV4-1 to TRBJ1-3; maybe TRBD1 (6 bases). Germline loops: CDR1 MGHRA, CDR2 YSYEKL. Trimming cost V 3 bases and J 3 bases, with 12 bases left between them. CDR3 size: 15 residues. The CDR3 region is CASSHLRTVGNTIYF. The CDR3 DNA reads as TGCGCCAGCAGCCACTTACGGACAGTTGGAAACACCATATATTTT.

The V call is TRBV13, the J call TRBJ2-7; no definite D call. Germline loops: CDR1 PRHDT, CDR2 FYEKMQ (reference sequence). The CDR3 covers 13 residues. With 5 bases removed from V and 0 bases from J, the gap between germline ends came to 8 bases. The CDR3 sequence: CASSPGSSYEQYF. The CDR3 DNA is TGTGCCAGCAGCCCCGGGTCCTCCTACGAGCAGTACTTC. Full variable domain (missing parts from reference TRBV13 and TRBJ2-7): AAGVIQSPRHLIKEKRETATLKCYPIPRHDTVYWYQQGPGQDPQFLISFYEKMQSDKGSIPDRFSAQQFSDYHSELNMSSLELGDSALYFCASSPGSSYEQYFGPGTRLTVT.

This chain connects TRBV18 to TRBJ1-2; 9 nucleotides agree with TRBD1. This CDR3 comprises 14 residues. V gave up 2 bases and J gave up 2 bases; unmatched junction bases: 0. The germline V gene has CDR1 KGHSH and CDR2 LQKENI. CDR3 nucleotides: TGTGCCAGCTCACCAGGGACAGGGAACTATGGCTACACCTTC. Its protein is CASSPGTGNYGYTF.

The chain combines TRBV19 with TRBJ1-3, with 7 nucleotides matching TRBD1. V lost 6 bases to trimming and J lost 4 bases; unmatched junction nucleotides: 3. The germline V gene encodes CDR1 LNHDA and CDR2 SQIVND (reference sequence). This CDR3 comprises 13 residues. The CDR3 DNA follows: TGTGCCAGTAGCACAGGGGTCGGAAACACCATATATTTT. As protein: CASSTGVGNTIYF.

This clone occurred once. The gene calls are TRBV18 and TRBJ1-1; TRBD1 agrees at 11 bases. The junction had 3 bases not matched to a gene; V was cut back by 6 bases and J by 3 bases. This CDR3 contains 14 residues. Germline V gives CDR1 KGHSH, CDR2 LQKENI. The CDR3 DNA sequence: TGTGCCAGCTCGTCGGGACAGGGGGACACTGAAGCTTTCTTT. Amino acid sequence: CASSSGQGDTEAFF.

The chain joins TRBV11-2 to TRBJ2-5, with 10 positions matching TRBD2. With 5 bases clipped from V and 2 bases from J, the junction kept 11 bases outside the gene matches. CDR1 is SGHAT and CDR2 is FQNNGV in the germline V gene. The CDR3 has 17 residues. The CDR3 reads CASSRSGGAGDQETQYF. CDR3 coding DNA: TGTGCCAGCAGCCGGAGCGGGGGGGCCGGGGATCAAGAGACCCAGTACTTC. Combining the CDR3 with reference TRBV11-2 and TRBJ2-5 gives the whole variable domain EAGVAQSPRYKIIEKRQSVAFWCNPISGHATLYWYQQILGQGPKLLIQFQNNGVVDDSQLPKDRFSAERLKGVDSTLKIQPAKLEDSAVYLCASSRSGGAGDQETQYFGPGTRLLVL.

This clone appeared a single time. The chain employs TRBV6-1 and TRBJ1-2, with D possibly being TRBD1 (5 bases). The CDR3 is 16 residues long. Germline-derived CDR1 and CDR2 are MNHNS and SASEGT. Trimming shortened V by 4 bases and J by 4 bases, and 19 bases separated the two germline ends. CDR3 region: CASSGASSTEPYGYTF. CDR3 DNA sequence: TGTGCCAGCAGTGGAGCGTCTTCGACAGAGCCCTATGGCTACACCTTC.

This chain uses TRBV19 with TRBJ1-2; 9 nucleotides line up with TRBD1. This CDR3 spans 13 amino acids. The germline gives CDR1 LNHDA, CDR2 SQIVND (reference sequence). The ends lost 4 bases at V and 4 bases at J; junction bases unmatched: 1. The CDR3 loop reads CASSTGQGYGYTF. In DNA form, the CDR3 reads TGTGCCAGTAGTACGGGACAGGGCTATGGCTACACCTTC.

V usage is TRBV6-5 and J usage is TRBJ1-1; 11 bases agree with TRBD1. CDR1 and CDR2 from the germline V gene are MNHEY and SVGAGI. The CDR3 is 13 residues long. V lost 6 bases, J lost 6 bases, and 3 bases stayed unmatched. In DNA, the CDR3 is TGTGCCAGCAGCCTGGGACAGGGGGCTGAAGCTTTCTTT. Protein product: CASSLGQGAEAFF.

The genes are TRBV28 and TRBJ1-5; TRBD1 matches 9 bases. This CDR3 has 15 residues. Germline V CDR1 and CDR2: MDHEN, SYDVKM. J gave up 7 bases and V 2 bases, and 6 bases lay outside the gene matches. CDR3 sequence reads: CASSLAGQGRQPQHF. Written as DNA, the CDR3 is TGTGCCAGCAGTTTAGCCGGACAGGGGAGACAGCCCCAGCATTTT.